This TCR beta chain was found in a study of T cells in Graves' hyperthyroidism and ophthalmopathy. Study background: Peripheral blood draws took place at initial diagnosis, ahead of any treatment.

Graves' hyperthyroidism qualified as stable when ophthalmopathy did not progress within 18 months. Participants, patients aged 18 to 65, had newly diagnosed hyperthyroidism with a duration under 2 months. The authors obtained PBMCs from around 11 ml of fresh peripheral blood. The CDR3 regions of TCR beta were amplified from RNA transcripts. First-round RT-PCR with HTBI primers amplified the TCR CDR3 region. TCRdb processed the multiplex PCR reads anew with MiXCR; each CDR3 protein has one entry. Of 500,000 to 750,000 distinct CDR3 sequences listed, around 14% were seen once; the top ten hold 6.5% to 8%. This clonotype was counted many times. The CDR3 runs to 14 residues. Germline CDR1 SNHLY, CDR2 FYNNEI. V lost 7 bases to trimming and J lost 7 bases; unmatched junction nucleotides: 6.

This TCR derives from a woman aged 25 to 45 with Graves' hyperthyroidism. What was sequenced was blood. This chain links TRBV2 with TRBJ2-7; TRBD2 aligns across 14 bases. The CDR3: CASKGTSGSVEQYF. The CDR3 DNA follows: TGTGCCAGCAAAGGGACTAGCGGGAGTGTAGAGCAGTACTTC.